The rows below give T cell receptor beta chains drawn from one sample of a study of T cells expressing NK-cell markers. TCRdb reprocessed the 5' RACE reads and stores each CDR3 protein as one record, lacking DNA. Its listing shows about 8,000 distinct CDR3 sequences. Source material: blood T cells: a sorted CD56 or NKG2C T cell subset, CD4+ or CD8+ T cells, or bulk PBMC T cells (not recorded which). Receptors originate from a man younger than 35 in good health. CDR3s include the opening cysteine and the closing phenylalanine or tryptophan. Expanded clones are given a class, and other clones once, few, many or no size at all.

clone_size j_call v_call cdr3_length cdr3_aa
. TRBJ2-2 TRBV27 12 CASSVDAGELFF
. TRBJ2-4 TRBV5-5 13 CASSLASGNIQYF
medium-sized TRBJ1-3 TRBV20-1 12 CSATYSGNTIYF
. TRBJ2-7 TRBV27 13 CASSLSNLGRQYF
medium-sized TRBJ2-3 TRBV1 16 CTSSPGRGRVLDTQYF
. TRBJ1-5 TRBV12-3/TRBV12-4 14 CASSQDRGGQPQHF
. TRBJ2-1 TRBV18 17 CASSPYIAGGAYNEQFF
. TRBJ2-2 TRBV24-1 18 CATSDLRAGPMYTGELFF
. TRBJ2-1 TRBV27 14 CASSLSGHLMEQFF
. TRBJ2-2 TRBV18 12 CASSPSVGELFF
medium-sized TRBJ2-1 TRBV10-3 15 CAISESLAGETEQFF
medium-sized TRBJ1-4 TRBV2 15 CASTTWGGKAEKLFF
. TRBJ2-7 TRBV20-1 14 CSARDRIGAVEQYF
medium-sized TRBJ1-2 TRBV12-3/TRBV12-4 13 CASTKGAHYGYTF
medium-sized TRBJ2-2 TRBV6-5 12 CASSYYTGELFF
. TRBJ2-5 TRBV2 12 CASTRFQETQYF
. TRBJ1-2 TRBV6-1 13 CASRTTGEDGYTF
. TRBJ2-7 TRBV28 13 CASRGQGRNEQYF
medium-sized TRBJ1-5 TRBV5-1 15 CASSLGTRTDQPQHF
medium-sized TRBJ2-1 TRBV28 15 CASSLVYLSYNEQFF
medium-sized TRBJ1-4 TRBV7-2 14 CASSFLFAPEKLFF
medium-sized TRBJ2-1 TRBV10-3 16 CAIKESGTSGANEQFF
medium-sized TRBJ2-1 TRBV19 13 CASSTGHYNEQFF
. TRBJ1-6 TRBV20-1 15 CSVPGGFSYNSPLHF
. TRBJ2-1 TRBV25-1 17 CASSEAGSPGWYYEQFF
medium-sized TRBJ2-5 TRBV7-2 14 CASSLDTGAETQYF
medium-sized TRBJ2-7 TRBV6-2/TRBV6-3 16 CASSYLRTGGSYEQYF
. TRBJ2-2 TRBV11-2 19 CASSLDLTSGRVNTGELFF
. TRBJ2-5 TRBV5-1 14 CASSLSGAKETQYF
medium-sized TRBJ1-1 TRBV12-3/TRBV12-4 15 CASSPEGAVNTEAFF
medium-sized TRBJ2-5 TRBV5-1 15 CASSSGGQVVETQYF
. TRBJ2-7 TRBV5-6 12 CASSFNVYEQYF
. TRBJ1-5 TRBV12-3/TRBV12-4 14 CAIQTGNSNQPQHF
medium-sized TRBJ2-1 TRBV3-1 12 CASSQDSWEQFF
. TRBJ2-1 TRBV19 13 CASLGLGGTEQFF
medium-sized TRBJ2-5 TRBV7-9 11 CASSPQETQYF
. TRBJ2-3 TRBV2 13 CASMRVGTDTQYF
medium-sized TRBJ1-1 TRBV7-2 11 CASSRGGEAFF
. TRBJ2-1 TRBV15 13 CATSTGRYNEQFF
. TRBJ2-5 TRBV14 14 CASSQIGTQETQYF
. TRBJ1-5 TRBV4-1 15 CASSQFGQGDQPQHF
. TRBJ2-2 TRBV6-1 17 CASSPPGQGANTGELFF
. TRBJ2-1 TRBV12-3/TRBV12-4 15 CASVSVLAGNNEQFF
. TRBJ2-6 TRBV19 13 CASSFVGANVLTF
. TRBJ2-5 TRBV20-1 15 CSAHRGDRGLETQYF
medium-sized TRBJ2-2 TRBV3-1 14 CASSQDGNTGELFF